This is a list of T cell receptor beta chains from one sample in a study of beta chain features in type 1 diabetes. The assay was immunoSEQ multiplex PCR, and TCRdb's table has in-frame clones only and misses some. Of around 300,000 clones in the sample, about 11% were seen once. Material: naive CD4+ T cells from blood. These receptors were collected from a woman aged 30 to 39 in good health. CDR3s include the opening cysteine and the closing phenylalanine or tryptophan. D genes are given only for firm matches. Part of the rows lack a size; the others show once, few, many or a class for expanded clones.

D | J | V | size | CDR3 | DNA
TRBD1 | TRBJ2-6 | TRBV15 | few | CATSRGDRVGSGANVLTF | TGTGCCACCAGCAGAGGGGACAGGGTCGGGTCTGGGGCCAACGTCCTGACTTTC
NA | TRBJ2-7 | TRBV5-1 | NA | CASSLLSGQTYEQYF | TGCGCCAGCAGCTTGTTATCCGGACAGACCTACGAGCAGTACTTC
NA | TRBJ2-7 | TRBV7-7 | few | CASSLDRSYEQYF | TGTGCTAGCAGCTTGGACAGATCCTACGAGCAGTACTTC
NA | TRBJ2-7 | TRBV12-5 | NA | CASGFVTGRYEQYF | TGTGCTAGTGGTTTTGTGACAGGGAGGTACGAGCAGTACTTC
TRBD2 | TRBJ2-7 | TRBV18 | NA | CASSPLGTSGSYEQYF | TGTGCCAGCTCACCATTGGGGACTAGCGGGAGTTACGAGCAGTACTTC
NA | TRBJ2-3 | TRBV2 | NA | CASSRTGMDTQYF | TGTGCCAGCAGCAGAACAGGGATGGATACGCAGTATTTT
TRBD2 | TRBJ2-5 | TRBV6-5 | NA | CASSYSAAGGPETQYF | TGTGCCAGCAGTTACTCTGCAGCGGGAGGCCCCGAGACCCAGTACTTC
NA | TRBJ1-1 | TRBV7-9 | NA | CASSFNGNTEAFF | TGTGCCAGCAGTTTTAACGGGAACACTGAAGCTTTCTTT
NA | TRBJ2-5 | TRBV30 | NA | CAWEHQGVQETQYF | TGTGCCTGGGAGCACCAAGGGGTTCAAGAGACCCAGTACTTC
TRBD1 | TRBJ1-5 | TRBV19 | few | CATRTGERPQHF | TGTGCCACCCGGACAGGGGAACGGCCCCAGCATTTT
TRBD2 | TRBJ2-1 | TRBV19 | NA | CASSIVMREGQQFF | TGTGCCAGTAGTATTGTCATGCGGGAGGGCCAGCAGTTCTTC
NA | TRBJ1-5 | TRBV7-2 | NA | CASRRGNQPQHF | TGTGCCAGCCGGAGGGGCAATCAGCCCCAGCATTTT
NA | TRBJ2-1 | TRBV18 | NA | CASSPRRGPRTEGEQFF | TGTGCCAGCTCACCACGGAGGGGTCCGCGCACAGAGGGTGAGCAGTTCTTC
TRBD1 | TRBJ1-5 | TRBV7-2 | NA | CASSASYTGGGQPQHF | TGTGCCAGCAGCGCCTCGTACACAGGGGGAGGTCAGCCCCAGCATTTT
NA | TRBJ2-7 | TRBV28 | NA | CASSLSLKLHEQYF | TGTGCCAGCAGTTTATCTCTAAAACTCCACGAGCAGTACTTC
TRBD2 | TRBJ2-7 | TRBV4-2 | NA | CASSQGTSGYEQYF | TGTGCCAGCAGCCAAGGGACTAGCGGATACGAGCAGTACTTC
TRBD1 | TRBJ1-2 | TRBV4-3 | few | CASSQDWTGEGGGYTF | TGCGCCAGCAGCCAAGATTGGACAGGGGAAGGTGGTGGCTACACCTTC
TRBD1 | TRBJ1-2 | TRBV7-9 | few | CASFLTAGTGEGYGYTF | TGTGCCAGCTTCCTAACTGCCGGGACAGGGGAGGGCTATGGCTACACCTTC
NA | TRBJ1-4 | TRBV18 | NA | CASSPIVYEKLFF | TGTGCCAGCTCACCAATCGTTTATGAAAAACTGTTTTTT
TRBD2 | TRBJ2-1 | TRBV7-9 | few | CASSLAGVNEQFF | TGTGCCAGCAGCTTGGCGGGAGTTAATGAGCAGTTCTTC